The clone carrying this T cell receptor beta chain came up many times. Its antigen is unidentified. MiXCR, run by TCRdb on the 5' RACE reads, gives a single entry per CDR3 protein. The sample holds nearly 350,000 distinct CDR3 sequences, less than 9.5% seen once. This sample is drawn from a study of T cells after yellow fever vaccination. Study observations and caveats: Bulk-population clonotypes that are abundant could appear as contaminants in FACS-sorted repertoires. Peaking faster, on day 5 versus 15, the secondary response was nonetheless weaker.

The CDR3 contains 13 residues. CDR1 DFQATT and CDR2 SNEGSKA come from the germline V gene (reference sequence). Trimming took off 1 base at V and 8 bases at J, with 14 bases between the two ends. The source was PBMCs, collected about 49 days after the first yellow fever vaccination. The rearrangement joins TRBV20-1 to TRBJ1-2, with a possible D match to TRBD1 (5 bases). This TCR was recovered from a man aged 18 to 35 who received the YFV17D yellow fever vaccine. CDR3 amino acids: CSARVAGGPGYTF. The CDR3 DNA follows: TGCAGTGCTAGAGTCGCCGGGGGTCCGGGCTACACCTTC.